The 26 T cell receptor beta chains below all came from one sample that was sequenced in a study of blood T cell repertoires in COVID-19. The data were produced by immunoSEQ multiplex PCR, yet TCRdb's version contains in-frame clones alone and is incomplete. The repertoire holds around 59,000 clones, with 70% to 80% as singletons. The specimen sequenced was peripheral blood. These TCRs come from a human donor in a cohort sampled during active COVID-19.

The V call is TRBV10-3, the J call TRBJ2-7; 7 bases align to TRBD1. Germline V lookup: CDR1 ENHRY, CDR2 SYGVKD. The CDR3 sequence is 14 residues long. V trimming: 6 bases; J trimming: 3 bases; junction bases outside the gene matches: 8. The CDR3 DNA sequence: TGTGCCATCAGACACCGGGACAGCCTCTACGAGCAGTACTTC. It encodes CAIRHRDSLYEQYF.

The V and J genes are TRBV28 and TRBJ2-3; the match to TRBD2 covers 10 bases. Germline CDR1 reads MDHEN; CDR2 reads SYDVKM. The junction had 6 bases not matched to a gene; V was cut back by 4 bases and J by 2 bases. The CDR3 consists of 16 residues. The CDR3 nucleotides are TGTGCCAGCAGTTCGAAGCTAGCGGGGGACACAGATACGCAGTATTTT. As protein: CASSSKLAGDTDTQYF.

The V call is TRBV5-1, the J call TRBJ1-2; 7 bases are shared with TRBD1. Germline V gene data show CDR1 as SGHRS and CDR2 as YFSETQ. The CDR3 loop spans 13 amino acids. After removal of 1 base from V and 3 bases from J, the junction contained 0 bases not matched to a gene. The CDR3 here is CASSLTGDYGYTF. In nucleotides, the CDR3 is TGCGCCAGCAGCTTGACAGGGGACTATGGCTACACCTTC. Full variable domain (remainder filled in from reference TRBV5-1 and TRBJ1-2): KAGVTQTPRYLIKTRGQQVTLSCSPISGHRSVSWYQQTPGQGLQFLFEYFSETQRNKGNFPGRFSGRQFSNSRSEMNVSTLELGDSALYLCASSLTGDYGYTFGSGTRLTVV.

The chain links TRBV28 to TRBJ1-5, with D possibly TRBD1 on 6 matching bases. CDR1 and CDR2 (germline): MDHEN, SYDVKM. V lost 4 bases to trimming and J lost 4 bases, with 14 bases between them. This CDR3 comprises 15 residues. The CDR3 here is CASSSRGLGNQPQHF. The CDR3 DNA follows: TGTGCCAGCAGTTCCAGGGGATTAGGGAATCAGCCCCAGCATTTT.

This clone has only a few counts. V and J are TRBV28 and TRBJ1-2, with D unresolved. Germline values: CDR1 MDHEN, CDR2 SYDVKM. Trimming pared 2 bases from V and 7 bases from J, leaving 11 bases between. The CDR3 runs 13 residues. The CDR3 DNA reads TGTGCCAGCAGTTTAGGCAGGTCCACTGGCTACACCTTC. This gives the protein CASSLGRSTGYTF.

In this sample, this clone turned up a few times. CDR3 nucleotide sequence: TGTGCCAGCAGCTTAGAAGGGGCCCGCAATCAGCCCCAGCATTTT. Protein product: CASSLEGARNQPQHF. The rearrangement joins TRBV7-2 to TRBJ1-5, with TRBD1 as a possible D gene (5 bases). Germline lookup yields CDR1 SGHTA and CDR2 FQGNSA. The CDR3 sequence is 15 residues long. V lost 1 base to trimming and J lost 2 bases, with 9 bases between them.

A single count supports this clone. The genes are TRBV6-5 and TRBJ2-3, with D maybe TRBD2 (6 bases). Germline V gene sequence: CDR1 MNHEY, CDR2 SVGAGI. The ends were cut back, 4 bases at V and 4 bases at J, with 9 bases in the middle. This CDR3 spans 13 amino acids. DNA for the CDR3: TGTGCCAGCAGTTGGCGGGATCCAGATACGCAGTATTTT. It yields the protein CASSWRDPDTQYF.

The sample holds a few counts of this clone. The chain carries TRBV10-2 and TRBJ2-3; TRBD2 matches at 9 bases. V shed 6 bases, J shed 6 bases, and the junction held 7 bases outside the gene matches. Germline V gene data show CDR1 as WSHSY and CDR2 as SAAADI. The CDR3 has 14 amino acids. The CDR3 DNA sequence: TGCGCCAGCAGAGGAGCGGGAGGATCTGATACGCAGTATTTT. Residues: CASRGAGGSDTQYF.

The chain uses TRBV7-3 and TRBJ2-2; a weak D match, TRBD2 (6 bases). Per germline, CDR1 SGHTA and CDR2 FQGTGA. This CDR3 is 17 amino acids long. Trimming shortened V by 1 base and J by 5 bases, and 17 bases separated the two germline ends. The CDR3 spells CASSLITFGRSTGELFF. CDR3 coding DNA: TGTGCCAGCAGCTTAATAACGTTTGGGAGGTCGACCGGGGAGCTGTTTTTT.

This chain uses TRBV30 with TRBJ2-1, with 11 nucleotides matching TRBD2. V dropped 5 bases and J dropped 7; count of bases not matched to a gene: 10. Per germline, CDR1 GTSNPN and CDR2 SVGIG (reference sequence). The CDR3 runs 15 residues. The CDR3 nucleotides are TGTGCCTGGCATAAGACTAGCGGGACGTCGAATGAGCAGTTCTTC. Translating it yields CAWHKTSGTSNEQFF.

The chain combines TRBV28 with TRBJ2-5, with D perhaps TRBD2 (6 bases). The V gene lost 6 bases and the J gene lost 7 bases, with 18 bases spanning the gap. Germline V CDR1 and CDR2: MDHEN, SYDVKM. The length of the CDR3 is 14 residues. The CDR3 DNA reads as TGTGCCAGCAGCCAGGCCGGGACTGGGGCGACCCAGTACTTC. Its protein product is CASSQAGTGATQYF.

V and J are TRBV6-5 and TRBJ1-6; 7 bases are a match to TRBD1. V shed 5 bases, J shed 6 bases, and the junction held 7 bases outside the gene matches. CDR1 is MNHEY, CDR2 SVGAGI, per germline. The CDR3 spans 15 residues. The CDR3 loop is CASSRYRDSNSPLHF. The CDR3 nucleotides read TGTGCCAGCAGTCGCTACCGGGACAGTAATTCACCCCTCCACTTT.

The chain recombines TRBV18 with TRBJ1-3; the match to TRBD1 covers 12 bases. Germline V gives CDR1 KGHSH, CDR2 LQKENI. The CDR3 is 16 amino acids. With 4 bases clipped from V and 1 base from J, the junction kept 2 bases outside the gene matches. The CDR3 protein is CASSLGQGASGNTIYF. The CDR3 coding sequence is TGTGCCAGCTCACTGGGACAGGGGGCATCTGGAAACACCATATATTTT.

The chain employs TRBV19 and TRBJ2-7, with 12 positions matching TRBD1. The junction had 2 bases not matched to a gene; V was cut back by 1 base and J by 4 bases. Germline values: CDR1 LNHDA, CDR2 SQIVND (reference sequence). This CDR3 is built from 15 residues. CDR3 residues: CASSIGDRGLYEQYF. CDR3 nucleotide sequence: TGTGCCAGTAGTATAGGGGACAGGGGGCTATACGAGCAGTACTTC.

V usage is TRBV24-1 and J usage is TRBJ2-5; 8 bases fit TRBD1. The CDR3 spans 15 residues. V dropped 4 bases and J dropped 1; count of bases not matched to a gene: 4. The V gene's germline CDR1 is KGHDR and CDR2 SFDVKD. CDR3 sequence (DNA): TGTGCCACCAGTGACTCGGACAGGGCCCAAGAGACCCAGTACTTC. Amino acids: CATSDSDRAQETQYF.

The CDR3 reads CASSRLLNTEAFF. The CDR3 DNA sequence: TGTGCCAGCAGCCGACTACTGAACACTGAAGCTTTCTTT. This chain connects TRBV14 to TRBJ1-1; D unclear. Germline CDR1 reads SGHDN; CDR2 reads FVKESK. This CDR3 comprises 13 residues. V was pared by 4 bases and J by 0 bases, with 6 bases between.

The table lists this clone with many counts. The chain has TRBV27 and TRBJ2-1; 13 nucleotides align to TRBD2. The germline CDR1 and CDR2 sequences are MNHEY and SMNVEV (reference sequence). This CDR3 spans 19 amino acids. Unmatched junction bases numbered 12, after V lost 5 bases and J lost 2 bases. The CDR3: CASSPLGTSGIPPYNEQFF. The CDR3 DNA is TGTGCCAGCAGTCCGTTGGGGACTAGCGGGATTCCCCCCTACAATGAGCAGTTCTTC.

The chain is built from TRBV27 and TRBJ2-7, with 7 positions matching TRBD2. The V segment lost 3 bases and the J segment 2 bases; nucleotides outside the gene matches: 4. Germline V lookup: CDR1 MNHEY, CDR2 SMNVEV (reference sequence). CDR3 size: 14 residues. The CDR3 coding sequence is TGTGCCAGCAGTTTTGGCGGGAGCGCCTACGAGCAGTACTTC. Translated: CASSFGGSAYEQYF.

J is TRBJ2-1 and V is TRBV7-9, with D unclear. V lost 2 bases and J 9 bases, leaving 8 bases between the germline ends. The CDR3 totals 12 residues. The V gene's germline CDR1 is SEHNR and CDR2 FQNEAQ (reference sequence). As DNA, the CDR3 is TGTGCCAGCAGCTTATCCTTCCCTGAGCAGTTCTTC. This sequence encodes CASSLSFPEQFF.

V gene TRBV7-9 combines with J gene TRBJ1-4, with a tentative D call TRBD1 (5 bases). The V gene's germline CDR1 is SEHNR and CDR2 FQNEAQ (reference sequence). The CDR3 covers 16 residues. The ends were cut back, 5 bases at V and 0 bases at J, with 13 bases in the middle. The DNA for the CDR3 is TGTGCCAGCAGCCCTGCACAGGTTGCAACTAATGAAAAACTGTTTTTT. Encoded protein: CASSPAQVATNEKLFF.

The rearrangement joins TRBV2 to TRBJ1-5; D uncertain. Per germline, CDR1 SNHLY and CDR2 FYNNEI. Trimming took off 1 base at V and 5 bases at J, with 9 bases between the two ends. The CDR3 spans 14 residues. CDR3 protein: CASSEEMQDQPQHF. In DNA, the CDR3 is TGTGCCAGCAGTGAAGAGATGCAGGATCAGCCCCAGCATTTT.

This sequence joins TRBV10-2 and TRBJ2-7; D might be TRBD2 (6 bases). V was clipped by 4 bases and J by 2 bases, with 15 bases between them. The CDR3 consists of 15 residues. The germline V gene encodes CDR1 WSHSY and CDR2 SAAADI. CDR3 nucleotides: TGCGCCAGCAGTGCTTCGTCGGGAGTCGCCTACGAGCAGTACTTC. This sequence encodes CASSASSGVAYEQYF.

This clone was detected once. The chain employs TRBV19 and TRBJ1-3; no definite D call. V was shortened by 6 bases and J by 1 base, with 10 bases between the two germline ends. This CDR3 is built from 14 residues. Germline loops: CDR1 LNHDA, CDR2 SQIVND (reference sequence). CDR3 protein: CASRPRESGNTIYF. In DNA form, the CDR3 reads TGTGCCAGTAGACCTCGGGAGTCTGGAAACACCATATATTTT.

The chain is built from TRBV15 and TRBJ2-6; 8 nucleotides match TRBD2. V lost 0 bases, J lost 0 bases, and 7 bases stayed unmatched. This CDR3 contains 19 residues. Germline assignment: CDR1 LNHNV and CDR2 YYDKDF (reference sequence). Here the CDR3 DNA reads TGTGCCACCAGCAGAGACCCTAGCGGGCCGTTCTCTGGGGCCAACGTCCTGACTTTC. Its protein is CATSRDPSGPFSGANVLTF. The whole variable domain, filled in from reference TRBV15 and TRBJ2-6, reads DAMVIQNPRYQVTQFGKPVTLSCSQTLNHNVMYWYQQKSSQAPKLLFHYYDKDFNNEADTPDNFQSRRPNTSFCFLDIRSPGLGDTAMYLCATSRDPSGPFSGANVLTFGAGSRLTVL.

This sequence joins TRBV7-2 and TRBJ1-6; a possible D gene is TRBD1 (6 bases). The V gene lost 1 base and the J gene lost 9 bases, with 10 bases spanning the gap. The germline V gene encodes CDR1 SGHTA and CDR2 FQGNSA. The CDR3 has 14 residues. CDR3 in amino acids: CASSLGGGSSPLHF. CDR3 nucleotide sequence: TGTGCCAGCAGCTTAGGGGGGGGCAGTTCACCCCTCCACTTT. Supplemented by reference TRBV7-2 and TRBJ1-6, the full variable domain reads GAGVSQSPSNKVTEKGKDVELRCDPISGHTALYWYRQSLGQGLEFLIYFQGNSAPDKSGLPSDRFSAERTGGSVSTLTIQRTQQEDSAVYLCASSLGGGSSPLHFGNGTRLTVT.

In nucleotides, the CDR3 is TGTGCCAGCAGCTTAGCGCGGGAGGGCACAGATACGCAGTATTTT. This encodes CASSLAREGTDTQYF. This chain connects TRBV11-2 to TRBJ2-3, with TRBD2 matching 8 bases. The junction had 1 base not matched to a gene; V was cut back by 1 base and J by 1 base. Germline V gene sequence: CDR1 SGHAT, CDR2 FQNNGV. This CDR3 spans 15 amino acids.